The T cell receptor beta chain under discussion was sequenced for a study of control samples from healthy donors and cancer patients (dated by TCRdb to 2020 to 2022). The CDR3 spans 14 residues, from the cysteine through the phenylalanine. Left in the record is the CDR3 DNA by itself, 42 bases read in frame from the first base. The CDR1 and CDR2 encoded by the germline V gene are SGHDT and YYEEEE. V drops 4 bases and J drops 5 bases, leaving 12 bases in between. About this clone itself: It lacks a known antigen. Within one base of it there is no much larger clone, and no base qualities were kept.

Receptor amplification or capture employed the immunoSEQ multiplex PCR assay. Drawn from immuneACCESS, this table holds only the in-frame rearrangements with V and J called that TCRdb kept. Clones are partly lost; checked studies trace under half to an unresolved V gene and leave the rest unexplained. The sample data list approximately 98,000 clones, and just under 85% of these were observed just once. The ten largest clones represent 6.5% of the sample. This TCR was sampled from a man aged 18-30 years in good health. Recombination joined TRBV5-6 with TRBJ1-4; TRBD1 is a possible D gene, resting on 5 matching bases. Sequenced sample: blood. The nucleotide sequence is TGTGCCAGCAGCCGGGGACGGGAGAATGAAAAACTGTTTTTT. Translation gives CASSRGRENEKLFF. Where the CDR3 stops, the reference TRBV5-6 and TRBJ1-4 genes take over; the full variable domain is DAGVTQSPTHLIKTRGQQVTLRCSPKSGHDTVSWYQQALGQGPQFIFQYYEEEERQRGNFPDRFSGHQFPNYSSELNVNALLLGDSALYLCASSRGRENEKLFFGSGTQLSVL.